This paragraph covers one TCR beta chain sequence. Its antigen is unknown. The data belong to a study of beta chain features in type 1 diabetes. CD4+ naive, central memory, regulatory and stem cell-like memory subsets were isolated by sorting on CD45RO/CCR7/CD25/CD127/CD95/CD27. Study-wide results and limits: Type 1 diabetes patients showed fewer insertions and more deletions at VDJ junctions.

What was sequenced were expressed TCRB transcripts, since all of the isolated RNA had been reverse transcribed. Measured with immunoSEQ multiplex PCR; TCRdb has only the in-frame clones, and not every one. In the table there are 450,000 or so clones, over 10% of which are singletons. Germline CDR1 KGHSH, CDR2 LQKENI. The germline V and J ends were trimmed by 3 bases and 0 bases, with 14 bases remaining between them. The CDR3 covers 17 residues. The sample taken for sequencing was naive CD4+ T cells from blood. The chain carries TRBV18 and TRBJ2-2; D unresolved. The clonotype originates from a woman aged 18-35 years in good health. The CDR3 region has the DNA TGTGCCAGCTCACCGGGTGCGAACCAGGCGAACACCGGGGAGCTGTTTTTT. It encodes CASSPGANQANTGELFF.